This T cell receptor beta chain was observed in a study of T-cell memory formation after mild COVID-19. Study-level information: Clustering of TCRs was largely donor specific.

CDR1 is KGHSH and CDR2 is LQKENI in the germline V gene. V was cut by 4 bases and J by 4 bases, with 10 bases left in between. The CDR3 contains 13 residues. Findings and limits, study-wide: CD4+ contracting clones were found mainly in CM and EM, and CD8+ ones in EMRA. Memory from before infection featured some responding clones, which suggests cross-reactive memory joined. Clones that contracted from day 15 to 85 were balanced CD4/CD8, while later expanders leaned CD4+.

MiXCR, run by TCRdb on the 5' RACE reads, gives a single entry per CDR3 protein. This sample has about 540,000 distinct CDR3 sequences, with around 21% found just once. A remark on this clonotype: The antigen is not known.

Source material: PBMCs or a T cell subset sorted from them (not recorded which). The V and J genes are TRBV18 and TRBJ2-5; D may be TRBD1 or TRBD2 (6 bases each). The TCR was taken from an adult woman who had mild COVID-19 (a few samples of this study predate the infection). Cell type and time point are not known. The CDR3 is CASSQRGAETQYF. The CDR3, as DNA: TGTGCCAGCTCACAGAGGGGGGCAGAGACCCAGTACTTC. The whole variable domain, remainder taken from reference TRBV18 and TRBJ2-5, is NAGVMQNPRHLVRRRGQEARLRCSPMKGHSHVYWYRQLPEEGLKFMVYLQKENIIDESGMPKERFSAEFPKEGPSILRIQQVVRGDSAAYFCASSQRGAETQYFGPGTRLLVL.